This paragraph covers one TCR beta chain sequence. Its antigen is unidentified. These data are taken from a study of shared clonotypes between healthy human individuals. Study-wide findings and caveats: Investigators collected only blood, and repertoires in tissues likely differ. As a rule, naive subsets had a larger estimated richness than memory subsets.

Some clones are missing from TCRdb's copy, which holds only in-frame ones; the method was immunoSEQ multiplex PCR. The data hold 1 million to 1.2 million clones, with roughly 80% observed a single time. Nashville, Tennessee was home to all donors, who were Caucasian adults. The CDR3 runs to 20 residues. Germline loops: CDR1 LGHNA, CDR2 YSLEER. Trimming cost V 4 bases and J 0 bases; bases outside gene matches: 16. This chain connects TRBV4-3 to TRBJ2-4, with TRBD2 matching 9 bases. This clonotype was sampled from a man between 18 and 35 years old in good health. Some clones in this sample may be carry-over from other donors' samples. The sequenced sample was memory CD4+ T cells from PBMCs. Subset specified: CD45RA-negative fraction. Here the CDR3 reads CASSPKGLAGFYLAKNIQYF. The CDR3, as DNA: TGCGCCAGCAGCCCCAAGGGACTAGCAGGATTTTATCTAGCCAAAAACATTCAGTACTTC.